The 13 T cell receptor beta chains below all came from one sample that was sequenced in a study. Each CDR3 protein gets one entry after TCRdb re-called the RT-PCR reads with MiXCR. This sample carries some 6,500 distinct CDR3 sequences, approximately 90% of them seen once, and the ten largest clones take roughly 8%. The sequencing sample was made of memory CD4+ T cells from blood. Receptors originate from a female donor in good health, serving as a healthy control.

A word on this clonotype: This beta chain was picked up by a library intended for alpha chains and is off target, so its count carries little meaning. V usage is TRBV5-1 and J usage is TRBJ2-1; D remains unclear. With 1 base removed from V and 0 bases from J, the gap between germline ends came to 5 bases. Germline V CDR1 and CDR2: SGHRS, YFSETQ. The CDR3 length is 14 residues. CDR3 nucleotide sequence: TGCGCCAGCAGCTTGCACACCTCCTACAATGAGCAGTTCTTC. Its translation is CASSLHTSYNEQFF.

To note about this clonotype: This beta chain represents an off-target read in a library built for alpha chains; its size is of limited meaning. The J gene is TRBJ2-3, the V gene TRBV21-1. TRBV21-1 is a recognized pseudogene. The CDR3 runs 14 residues. The CDR3 DNA sequence: TGTGCCAGCAGCAAAGGCGTTTCCACAGATACGCAGTATTTT. Its protein product is CASSKGVSTDTQYF.

Points on this clonotype: This beta chain slipped into a library made for alpha chains as a stray read, so its size is not meaningful. This chain connects TRBV29-1 to TRBJ1-1, with D tentatively TRBD1 (6 bases). There are 13 residues in the CDR3. Germline V gene data show CDR1 as SQVTM and CDR2 as ANQGSEA. V lost 7 bases and J 2 bases, leaving 14 bases between the germline ends. CDR3 coding DNA: TGCAGCGCCGTGAAGACAGGTAACACTGAAGCTTTCTTT. Its protein is CSAVKTGNTEAFF.

About this clonotype itself: This beta chain slipped into a library made for alpha chains as a stray read, so its size is not meaningful. The rearrangement uses TRBV29-1 and TRBJ2-7; 9 bases fit TRBD1. The CDR3 spans 14 residues. The germline CDR1 and CDR2 sequences are SQVTM and ANQGSEA. The ends lost 6 bases at V and 5 bases at J; junction bases unmatched: 11. The CDR3: CSVQGDRAPNEQYF. The DNA for the CDR3 is TGCAGCGTACAAGGGGACAGGGCCCCCAACGAGCAGTACTTC.

As to this clonotype: A library made for alpha chains picked up this beta chain off target, so its size means little. V gene TRBV12-3 or TRBV12-4 combines with J gene TRBJ1-2; 8 nucleotides align to TRBD1. After removal of 7 bases from V and 0 bases from J, the junction contained 13 bases not matched to a gene. The CDR3 loop spans 17 amino acids. The CDR3 loop is CASNSIGQGLSNYGYTF. CDR3 sequence (DNA): TGTGCCAGCAATTCTATAGGACAGGGTCTCTCTAACTATGGCTACACCTTC.

About this clonotype itself: This beta chain came through as a stray read in a library set up for alpha chains, and its size says little. This chain joins TRBV20-1 and TRBJ2-7; 7 bases agree with TRBD1. Germline lookup yields CDR1 DFQATT and CDR2 SNEGSKA (reference sequence). Trimming removed 4 bases from V and 5 bases from J; junction bases left unmatched: 5. The CDR3 has 12 residues. The CDR3 nucleotides are TGCAGTGCTAAACAGGGGCAAGACGAGCAGTACTTC. Translated, it gives CSAKQGQDEQYF.

Details on this clonotype: The library was designed around alpha chains, so this beta chain is a stray read whose abundance carries little weight. This chain links TRBV29-1 with TRBJ1-1; D may be TRBD1 (5 bases). This CDR3 is 12 amino acids long. The V gene's germline CDR1 is SQVTM and CDR2 ANQGSEA. V was cut by 7 bases and J by 1 base, with 10 bases left in between. The CDR3, as DNA: TGCAGCGCCGGCAGGGAGAACACTGAAGCTTTCTTT. Amino acids: CSAGRENTEAFF.

To note about this clonotype: This beta chain represents an off-target read in a library built for alpha chains; its size is of limited meaning. The chain employs TRBV7-2 and TRBJ1-6; possibly TRBD1 for D (5 bases). Germline V gene lookup returns CDR1 SGHTA and CDR2 FQGNSA. This CDR3 spans 14 amino acids. Trimming removed 3 bases at V and 10 bases at J, with 13 bases between. For the CDR3, the DNA is TGTGCCAGCAGCTTGCAACCAGGGTGGTCACCCCTCCACTTT. Protein sequence: CASSLQPGWSPLHF.

Comment on this clonotype: With the library built for alpha chains, this beta chain is off target and its frequency is not meaningful. The CDR3: CSASGRVRTDTQYF. DNA of the CDR3: TGCAGTGCTAGCGGCAGGGTTCGGACAGATACGCAGTATTTT. The chain uses TRBV20-1 and TRBJ2-3; D is perhaps TRBD1 (5 bases). Germline values: CDR1 DFQATT, CDR2 SNEGSKA (reference sequence). Trimming pared 3 bases from V and 3 bases from J, leaving 13 bases between. The CDR3 has 14 amino acids.

On this clonotype: This beta chain is a stray read from a library made for alpha chains; its abundance is not meaningful. CDR3 DNA: TGCAGTGCTAGAGACCCTCTAGCGGGAGCCGCTTCGAAATACGAGCAGTACTTC. Residues: CSARDPLAGAASKYEQYF. This rearrangement joins TRBV20-1 to TRBJ2-7; 10 bases align to TRBD2. Germline lookup yields CDR1 DFQATT and CDR2 SNEGSKA (reference sequence). The CDR3 covers 18 residues. V shed 0 bases and J 4 bases; nucleotides not matched to a gene: 15.

A note on this clonotype: As an off-target read in a library built for alpha chains, this beta chain has a frequency of little significance. V and J are TRBV20-1 and TRBJ1-5; 9 positions agree with TRBD1. V lost 6 bases, J lost 2 bases, and 2 bases stayed unmatched. CDR1 DFQATT and CDR2 SNEGSKA come from the germline V gene (reference sequence). The CDR3 covers 13 residues. CDR3 DNA: TGCAGTGCCAGGACAGGGGGCAATCAGCCCCAGCATTTT. It specifies CSARTGGNQPQHF.

A word on this clonotype: This beta chain was picked up by a library intended for alpha chains and is off target, so its count carries little meaning. CDR3: CASSLRGSGDGYTF. In nucleotides, the CDR3 is TGTGCCAGCAGTTTACGGGGATCTGGGGATGGCTACACCTTC. V and J are TRBV12-3 or TRBV12-4 and TRBJ1-2, with no clear D. This CDR3 has 14 amino acids. The ends were cut back, 2 bases at V and 6 bases at J, with 13 bases in the middle.

With respect to this clonotype: A library made for alpha chains picked up this beta chain off target, so its size means little. The chain couples TRBV7-6 to TRBJ1-2; 10 nucleotides line up with TRBD1. Germline values: CDR1 SGHVS, CDR2 FNYEAQ. CDR3 size: 15 residues. V dropped 4 bases and J dropped 1; count of bases not matched to a gene: 3. CDR3 DNA: TGTGCCAGCAGCTCTGGACAGGGGGTTAACTATGGCTACACCTTC. This translates into CASSSGQGVNYGYTF.